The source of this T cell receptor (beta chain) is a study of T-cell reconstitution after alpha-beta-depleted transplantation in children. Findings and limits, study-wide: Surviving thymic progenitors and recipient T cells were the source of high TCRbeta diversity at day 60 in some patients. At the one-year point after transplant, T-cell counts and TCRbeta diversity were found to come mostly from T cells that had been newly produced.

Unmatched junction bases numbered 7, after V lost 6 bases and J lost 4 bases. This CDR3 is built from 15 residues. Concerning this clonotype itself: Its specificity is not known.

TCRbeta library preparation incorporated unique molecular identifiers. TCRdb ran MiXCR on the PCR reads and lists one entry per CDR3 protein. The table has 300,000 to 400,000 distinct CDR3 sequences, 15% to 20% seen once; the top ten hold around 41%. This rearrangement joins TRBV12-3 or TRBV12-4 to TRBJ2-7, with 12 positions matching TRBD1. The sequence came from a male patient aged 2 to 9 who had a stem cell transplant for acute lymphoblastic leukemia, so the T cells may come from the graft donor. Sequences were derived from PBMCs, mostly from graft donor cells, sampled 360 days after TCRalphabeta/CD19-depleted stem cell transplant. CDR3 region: CASSLPGQGAYEQYF. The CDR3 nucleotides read TGTGCCAGCAGCCTCCCGGGACAGGGGGCATACGAGCAGTACTTC.